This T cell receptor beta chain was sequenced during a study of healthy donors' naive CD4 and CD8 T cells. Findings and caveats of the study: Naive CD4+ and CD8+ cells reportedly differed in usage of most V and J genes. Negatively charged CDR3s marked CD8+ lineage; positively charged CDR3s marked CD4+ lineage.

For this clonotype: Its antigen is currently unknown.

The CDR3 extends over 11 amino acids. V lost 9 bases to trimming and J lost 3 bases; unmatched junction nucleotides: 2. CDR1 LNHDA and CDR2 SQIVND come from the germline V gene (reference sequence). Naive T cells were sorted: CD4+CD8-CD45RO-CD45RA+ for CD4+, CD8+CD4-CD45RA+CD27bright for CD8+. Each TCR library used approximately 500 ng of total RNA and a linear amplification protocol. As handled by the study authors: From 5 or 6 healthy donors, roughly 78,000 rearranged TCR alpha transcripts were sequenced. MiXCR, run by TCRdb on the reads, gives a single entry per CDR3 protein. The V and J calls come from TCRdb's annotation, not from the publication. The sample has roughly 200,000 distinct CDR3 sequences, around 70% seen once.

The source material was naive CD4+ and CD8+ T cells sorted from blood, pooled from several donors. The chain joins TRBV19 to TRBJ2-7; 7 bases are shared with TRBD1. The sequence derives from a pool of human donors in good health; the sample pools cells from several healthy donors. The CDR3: CARRQGYEQYF. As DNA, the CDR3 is TGTGCCAGAAGACAGGGCTACGAGCAGTACTTC. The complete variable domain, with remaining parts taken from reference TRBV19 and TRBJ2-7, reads DGGITQSPKYLFRKEGQNVTLSCEQNLNHDAMYWYRQDPGQGLRLIYYSQIVNDFQKGDIAEGYSVSREKKESFPLTVTSAQKNPTAFYLCARRQGYEQYFGPGTRLTVT.